The clone carrying this T cell receptor beta chain has only a few counts. Antigen: not known. The data originate from a study of beta chain features in type 1 diabetes. Per the germline V gene, CDR1 is SGHRS and CDR2 is YFSETQ. This CDR3 has 17 amino acids. V dropped 2 bases and J dropped 1; count of bases not matched to a gene: 6. Donors contributed one heparinised blood draw apiece, averaging around 100 mL. Sorting based on CD45RO/CCR7/CD25/CD127/CD95/CD27 separated CD4+ naive, central memory, regulatory and stem cell-like memory cells. Each sorted population was over 95% pure. The study reverse transcribed the entire isolated RNA, so it sequenced expressed TCRB transcripts. Here immunoSEQ multiplex PCR was the method, and the copy in TCRdb shows in-frame clones only, minus some. The sample has fewer than 400,000 clones, around 9.7% seen once. Study results and limitations: For patients, the naive, central memory and Treg TCRB repertoires appeared more alike than for healthy donors. Significant though moderate, a shortening of TCRB CDR3s appeared in all four CD4+ subsets of Type 1 diabetes patients.

The chain recombines TRBV5-1 with TRBJ2-5, with 12 positions matching TRBD2. The receptor comes from a man in his thirties or forties with type 1 diabetes. Sequencing was done on a sample of central memory CD4+ T cells from blood. The CDR3 DNA follows: TGCGCCAGCAGCTTCGGACTAGCGGGGATGTCCCAAGAGACCCAGTACTTC. This encodes CASSFGLAGMSQETQYF.